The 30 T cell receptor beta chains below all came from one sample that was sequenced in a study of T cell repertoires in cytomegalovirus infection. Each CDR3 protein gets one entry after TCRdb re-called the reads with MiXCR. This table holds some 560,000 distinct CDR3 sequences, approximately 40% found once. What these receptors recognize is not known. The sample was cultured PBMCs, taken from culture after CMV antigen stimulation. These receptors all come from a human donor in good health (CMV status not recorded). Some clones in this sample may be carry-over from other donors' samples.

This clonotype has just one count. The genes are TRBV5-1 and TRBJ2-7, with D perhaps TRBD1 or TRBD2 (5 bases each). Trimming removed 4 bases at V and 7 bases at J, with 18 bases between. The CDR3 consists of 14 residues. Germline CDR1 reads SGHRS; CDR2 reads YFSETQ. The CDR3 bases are TGCGCCAGCAGCACCGGGACGGGGTCGCGGGAGCAGTACTTC. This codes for CASSTGTGSREQYF. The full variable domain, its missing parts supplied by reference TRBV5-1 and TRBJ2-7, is KAGVTQTPRYLIKTRGQQVTLSCSPISGHRSVSWYQQTPGQGLQFLFEYFSETQRNKGNFPGRFSGRQFSNSRSEMNVSTLELGDSALYLCASSTGTGSREQYFGPGTRLTVT.

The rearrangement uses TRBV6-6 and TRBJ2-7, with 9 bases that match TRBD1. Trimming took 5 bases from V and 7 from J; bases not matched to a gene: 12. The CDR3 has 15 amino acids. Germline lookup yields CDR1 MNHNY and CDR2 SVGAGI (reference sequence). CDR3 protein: CASSDLGQGQGEQYF. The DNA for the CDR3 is TGTGCCAGCAGTGACCTCGGACAGGGGCAGGGAGAGCAGTACTTC.

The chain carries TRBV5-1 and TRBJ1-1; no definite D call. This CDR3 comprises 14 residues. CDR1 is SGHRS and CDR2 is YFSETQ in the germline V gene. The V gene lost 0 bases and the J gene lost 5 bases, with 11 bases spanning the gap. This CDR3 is CASSLAWEVTEAFF. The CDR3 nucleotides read TGCGCCAGCAGCTTGGCCTGGGAGGTAACTGAAGCTTTCTTT.

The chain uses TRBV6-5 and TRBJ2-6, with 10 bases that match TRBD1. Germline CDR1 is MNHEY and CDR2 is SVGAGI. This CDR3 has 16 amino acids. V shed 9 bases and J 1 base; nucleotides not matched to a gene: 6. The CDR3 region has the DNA TGTGCCAGTTCGGGACAGGGGATATCTGGGGCCAACGTCCTGACTTTC. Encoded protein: CASSGQGISGANVLTF.

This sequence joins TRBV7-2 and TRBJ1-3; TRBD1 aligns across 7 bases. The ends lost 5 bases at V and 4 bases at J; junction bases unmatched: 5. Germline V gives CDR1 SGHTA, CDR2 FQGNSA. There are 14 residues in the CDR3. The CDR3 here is CASSSGQAGNTIYF. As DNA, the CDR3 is TGTGCCAGCAGCAGTGGACAGGCGGGAAACACCATATATTTT.

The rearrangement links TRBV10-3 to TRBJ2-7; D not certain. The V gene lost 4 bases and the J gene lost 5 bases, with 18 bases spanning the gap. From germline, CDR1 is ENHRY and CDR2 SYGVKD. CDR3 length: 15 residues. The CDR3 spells CAISGAGKVSDEQYF. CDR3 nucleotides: TGTGCCATCAGTGGGGCAGGAAAAGTCAGCGACGAGCAGTACTTC.

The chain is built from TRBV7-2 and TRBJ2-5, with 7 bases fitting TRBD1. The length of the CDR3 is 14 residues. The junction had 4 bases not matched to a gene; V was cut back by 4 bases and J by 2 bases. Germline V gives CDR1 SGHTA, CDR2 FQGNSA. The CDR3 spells CASSSDRLQETQYF. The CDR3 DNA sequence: TGTGCCAGCAGCTCGGACAGGCTACAAGAGACCCAGTACTTC.

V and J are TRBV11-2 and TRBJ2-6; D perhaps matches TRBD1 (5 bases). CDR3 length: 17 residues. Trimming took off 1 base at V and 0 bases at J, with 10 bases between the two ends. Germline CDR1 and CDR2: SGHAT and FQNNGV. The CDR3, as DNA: TGTGCCAGCAGCTTAGTTTTCACAGGCTCTGGGGCCAACGTCCTGACTTTC. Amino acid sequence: CASSLVFTGSGANVLTF.

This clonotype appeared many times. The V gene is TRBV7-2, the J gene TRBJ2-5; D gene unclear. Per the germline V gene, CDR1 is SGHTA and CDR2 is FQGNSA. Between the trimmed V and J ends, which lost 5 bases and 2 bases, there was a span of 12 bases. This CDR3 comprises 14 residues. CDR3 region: CASSPSATQETQYF. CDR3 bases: TGTGCCAGCAGCCCCTCGGCGACTCAAGAGACCCAGTACTTC. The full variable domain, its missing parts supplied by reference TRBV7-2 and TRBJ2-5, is GAGVSQSPSNKVTEKGKDVELRCDPISGHTALYWYRQSLGQGLEFLIYFQGNSAPDKSGLPSDRFSAERTGGSVSTLTIQRTQQEDSAVYLCASSPSATQETQYFGPGTRLLVL.

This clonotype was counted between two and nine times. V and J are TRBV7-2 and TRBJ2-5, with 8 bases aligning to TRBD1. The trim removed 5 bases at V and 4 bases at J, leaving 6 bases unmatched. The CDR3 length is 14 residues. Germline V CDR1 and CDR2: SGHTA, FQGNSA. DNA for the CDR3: TGTGCCAGCAGCCCACAGGGGGTAGGAGAGACCCAGTACTTC. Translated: CASSPQGVGETQYF.

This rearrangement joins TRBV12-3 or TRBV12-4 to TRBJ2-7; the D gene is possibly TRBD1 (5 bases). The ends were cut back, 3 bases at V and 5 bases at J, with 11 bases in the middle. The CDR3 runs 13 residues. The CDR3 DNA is TGTGCCAGCAGTTTGCAGGGCCTCAACGAGCAGTACTTC. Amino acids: CASSLQGLNEQYF.

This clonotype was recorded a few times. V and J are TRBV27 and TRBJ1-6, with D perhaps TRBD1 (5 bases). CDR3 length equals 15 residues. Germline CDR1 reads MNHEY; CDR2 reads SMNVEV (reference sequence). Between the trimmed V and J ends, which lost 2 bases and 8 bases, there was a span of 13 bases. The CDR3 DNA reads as TGTGCCAGCAGTTTAGGGTCTGGGGGATATTCACCCCTCCACTTT. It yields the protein CASSLGSGGYSPLHF.

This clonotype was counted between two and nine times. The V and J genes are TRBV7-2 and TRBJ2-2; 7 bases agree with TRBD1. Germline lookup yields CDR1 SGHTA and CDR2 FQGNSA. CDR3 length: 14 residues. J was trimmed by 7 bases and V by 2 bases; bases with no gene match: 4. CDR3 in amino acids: CASSLQGVGGELFF. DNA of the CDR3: TGTGCCAGCAGCTTACAGGGGGTTGGCGGGGAGCTGTTTTTT.

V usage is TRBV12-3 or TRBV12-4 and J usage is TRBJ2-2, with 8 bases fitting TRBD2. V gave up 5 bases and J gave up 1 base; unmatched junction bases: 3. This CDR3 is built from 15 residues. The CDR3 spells CASSPSGQNTGELFF. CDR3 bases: TGTGCCAGCAGTCCTAGCGGGCAGAACACCGGGGAGCTGTTTTTT.

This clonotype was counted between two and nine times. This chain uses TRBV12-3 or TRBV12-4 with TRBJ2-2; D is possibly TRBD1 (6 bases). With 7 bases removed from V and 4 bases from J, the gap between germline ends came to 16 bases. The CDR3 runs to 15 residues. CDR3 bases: TGTGCCAGCACCCACGAACAGGGCCCCACCGGGGAGCTGTTTTTT. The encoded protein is CASTHEQGPTGELFF.

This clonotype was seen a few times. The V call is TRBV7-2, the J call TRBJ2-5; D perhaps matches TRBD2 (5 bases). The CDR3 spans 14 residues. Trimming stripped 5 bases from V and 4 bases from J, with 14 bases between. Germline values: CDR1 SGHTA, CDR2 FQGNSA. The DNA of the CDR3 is TGTGCCAGCAGCCCAAATCGGGGTCTAGAGACCCAGTACTTC. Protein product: CASSPNRGLETQYF.

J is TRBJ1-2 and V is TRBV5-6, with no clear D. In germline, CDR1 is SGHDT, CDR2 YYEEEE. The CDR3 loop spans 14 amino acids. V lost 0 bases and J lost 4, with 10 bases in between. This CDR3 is CASSLALGSYGYTF. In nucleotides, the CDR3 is TGTGCCAGCAGCTTGGCATTAGGCAGCTATGGCTACACCTTC.

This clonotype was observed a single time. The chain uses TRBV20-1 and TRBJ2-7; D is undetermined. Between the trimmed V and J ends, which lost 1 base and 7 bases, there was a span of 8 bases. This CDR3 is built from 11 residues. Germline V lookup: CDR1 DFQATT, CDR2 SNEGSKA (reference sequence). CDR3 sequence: CSARGAREQYF. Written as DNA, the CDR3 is TGCAGTGCTAGAGGCGCGCGGGAGCAGTACTTC.

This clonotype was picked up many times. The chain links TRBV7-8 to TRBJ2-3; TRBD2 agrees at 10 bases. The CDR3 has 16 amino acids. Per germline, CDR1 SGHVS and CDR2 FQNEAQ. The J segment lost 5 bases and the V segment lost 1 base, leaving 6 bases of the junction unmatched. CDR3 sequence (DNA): TGTGCCAGCAGCTTAGTTAGCGGGAGGATAGAAGATACGCAGTATTTT. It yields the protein CASSLVSGRIEDTQYF.

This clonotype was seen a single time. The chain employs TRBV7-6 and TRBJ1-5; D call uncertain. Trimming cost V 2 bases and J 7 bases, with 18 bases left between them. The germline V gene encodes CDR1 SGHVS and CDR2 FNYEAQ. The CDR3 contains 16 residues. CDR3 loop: CASSLNSGPINQPQHF. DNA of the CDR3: TGTGCCAGCAGCTTAAACAGCGGACCCATAAACCAGCCCCAGCATTTT.

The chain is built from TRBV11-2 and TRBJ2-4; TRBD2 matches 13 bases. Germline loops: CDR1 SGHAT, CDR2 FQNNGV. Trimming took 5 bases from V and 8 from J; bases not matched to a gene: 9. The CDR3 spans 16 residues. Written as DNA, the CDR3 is TGTGCCAGCAGCGAGGGGACTAGCGGGATTGGGGACATTCAGTACTTC. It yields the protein CASSEGTSGIGDIQYF.

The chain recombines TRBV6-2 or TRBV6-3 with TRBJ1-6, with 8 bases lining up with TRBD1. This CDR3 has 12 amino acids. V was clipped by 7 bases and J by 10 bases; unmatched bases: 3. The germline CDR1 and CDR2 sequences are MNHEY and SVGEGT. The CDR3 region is CASKDRVSPLHF. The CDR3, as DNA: TGTGCCAGCAAGGACAGGGTGTCACCCCTCCACTTT.

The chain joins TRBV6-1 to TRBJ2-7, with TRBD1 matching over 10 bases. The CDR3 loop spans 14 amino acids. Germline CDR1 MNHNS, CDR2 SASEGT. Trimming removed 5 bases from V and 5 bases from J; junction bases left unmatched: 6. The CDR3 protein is CASSQRDRGNEQYF. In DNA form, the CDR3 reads TGTGCCAGCAGTCAAAGGGACAGGGGCAACGAGCAGTACTTC.

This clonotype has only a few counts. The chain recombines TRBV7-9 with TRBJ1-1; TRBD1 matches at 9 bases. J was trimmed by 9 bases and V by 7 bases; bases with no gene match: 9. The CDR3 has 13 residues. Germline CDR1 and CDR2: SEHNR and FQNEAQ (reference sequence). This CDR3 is CASTTGGVSQAFF. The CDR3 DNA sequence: TGTGCCAGCACTACAGGGGGCGTTTCTCAAGCTTTCTTT.

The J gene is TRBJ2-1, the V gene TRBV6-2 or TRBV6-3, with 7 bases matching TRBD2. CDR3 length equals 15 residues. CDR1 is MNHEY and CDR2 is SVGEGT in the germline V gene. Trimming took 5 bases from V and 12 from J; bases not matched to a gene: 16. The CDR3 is CASSQRLAGTLGQFF. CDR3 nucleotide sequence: TGTGCCAGCAGTCAACGACTAGCTGGCACTTTGGGGCAGTTCTTC.

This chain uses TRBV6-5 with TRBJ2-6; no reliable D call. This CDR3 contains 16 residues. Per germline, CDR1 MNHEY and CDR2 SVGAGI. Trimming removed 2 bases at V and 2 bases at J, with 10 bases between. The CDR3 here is CASSYLRPAGANVLTF. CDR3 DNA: TGTGCCAGCAGTTACCTCCGGCCTGCTGGGGCCAACGTCCTGACTTTC.

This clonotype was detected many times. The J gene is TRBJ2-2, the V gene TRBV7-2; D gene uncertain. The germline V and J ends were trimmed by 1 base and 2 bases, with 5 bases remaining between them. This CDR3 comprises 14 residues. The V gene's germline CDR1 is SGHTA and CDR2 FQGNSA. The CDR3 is CASSLEFNTGELFF. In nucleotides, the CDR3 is TGTGCCAGCAGCTTAGAGTTCAACACCGGGGAGCTGTTTTTT.

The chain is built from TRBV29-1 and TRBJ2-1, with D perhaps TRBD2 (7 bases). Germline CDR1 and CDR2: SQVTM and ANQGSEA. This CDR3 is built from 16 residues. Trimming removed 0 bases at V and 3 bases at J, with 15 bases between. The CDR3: CSVEDNRAGVYNEQFF. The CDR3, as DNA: TGCAGCGTTGAAGACAACAGGGCGGGGGTCTACAATGAGCAGTTCTTC.

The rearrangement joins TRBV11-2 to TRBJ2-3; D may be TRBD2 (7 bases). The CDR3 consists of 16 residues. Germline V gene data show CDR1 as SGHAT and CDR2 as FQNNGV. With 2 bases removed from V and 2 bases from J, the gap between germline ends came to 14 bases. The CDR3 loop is CASSLRGRVITDTQYF. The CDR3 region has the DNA TGTGCCAGCAGCTTAAGGGGGAGGGTGATCACAGATACGCAGTATTTT.

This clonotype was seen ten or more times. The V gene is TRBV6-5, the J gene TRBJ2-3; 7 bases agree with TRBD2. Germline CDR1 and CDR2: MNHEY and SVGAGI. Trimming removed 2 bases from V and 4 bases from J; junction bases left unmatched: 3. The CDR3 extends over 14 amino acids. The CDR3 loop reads CASSYREGADTQYF. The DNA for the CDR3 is TGTGCCAGCAGTTACAGGGAGGGCGCAGATACGCAGTATTTT.